This TCR beta chain appears in the sequencing data of a study of T cell repertoires in cytomegalovirus infection. Across the whole study: Based on public TCR beta signatures, there were indications of CMV infection and of a matching HLA type.

J was trimmed by 5 bases and V by 3 bases; bases with no gene match: 8. Germline V gives CDR1 SGHDN, CDR2 FVKESK. This CDR3 comprises 16 residues. To note about this clonotype: As yet, its antigen is unknown.

TCRdb itself ran the reads through MiXCR, one entry per CDR3 protein. The sample consists of approximately 500,000 distinct CDR3 sequences, 10% to 12% of them appearing once. Study findings and constraints: CMV-specific TCR beta clonotypes restricted by HLA-C dominated the ex vivo response.

The clonotype originates from a human donor in good health (CMV status not recorded). Some clones in this sample may be carry-over from other donors' samples. The chain carries TRBV14 and TRBJ2-3, with 10 bases fitting TRBD1. Sequencing was done on a sample of PBMCs. The CDR3 sequence is CASSHPRQGAGDTQYF. The DNA for the CDR3 is TGTGCCAGCAGCCATCCTAGACAGGGGGCAGGAGATACGCAGTATTTT.